This TCR beta chain was recovered during a study of blood T cell repertoires in COVID-19. Data came from immunoSEQ multiplex PCR; TCRdb stores just in-frame clones and leaves some out. Of 350,000 to 450,000 clones in the sample, 80% to 90% are singletons; the top ten hold 0.95% to 1.3%. Germline V gives CDR1 SGHTA, CDR2 FQGTGA. The CDR3 has 16 amino acids. J was trimmed by 4 bases and V by 4 bases; bases with no gene match: 8. Sequenced material: PBMCs or T cells enriched from blood (not recorded which). The gene calls are TRBV7-3 and TRBJ2-1; TRBD1 matches 9 bases. The clonotype comes from a man aged 30 to 45 who had recovered from COVID-19. The CDR3 sequence is CASSSTGTGLYNEQFF. The CDR3, as DNA: TGTGCCAGCAGCTCCACCGGGACAGGGCTGTACAATGAGCAGTTCTTC. The entire variable domain, with the rest obtained from reference TRBV7-3 and TRBJ2-1, is as follows: GAGVSQTPSNKVTEKGKYVELRCDPISGHTALYWYRQSLGQGPEFLIYFQGTGAADDSGLPNDRFFAVRPEGSVSTLKIQRTERGDSAVYLCASSSTGTGLYNEQFFGPGTRLTVL.